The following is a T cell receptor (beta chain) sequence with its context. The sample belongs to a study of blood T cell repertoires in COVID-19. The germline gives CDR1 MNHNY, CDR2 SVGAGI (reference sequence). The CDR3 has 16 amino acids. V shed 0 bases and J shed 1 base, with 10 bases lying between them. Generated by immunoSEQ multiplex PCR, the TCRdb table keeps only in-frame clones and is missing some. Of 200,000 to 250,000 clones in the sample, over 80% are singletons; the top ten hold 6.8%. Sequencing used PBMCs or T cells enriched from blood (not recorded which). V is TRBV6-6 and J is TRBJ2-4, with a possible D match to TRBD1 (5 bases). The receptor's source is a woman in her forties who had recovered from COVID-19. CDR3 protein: CASSYSQGTAKNIQYF. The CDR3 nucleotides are TGTGCCAGCAGTTACTCCCAGGGTACCGCCAAAAACATTCAGTACTTC.